This T cell receptor beta chain was found in a study of cytomegalovirus exposure and HLA in healthy donors. Study as a whole: Inside one of the first data releases sat around 86 million unique TCRs taken from HLA-typed donors. Genotyping showed 70% to 90% of 300 to 450 donors falling in the Caucasian-associated ancestry cluster.

Primers: 60 Vbeta forward and 13 Jbeta reverse. The assay was immunoSEQ multiplex PCR, and TCRdb's table has in-frame clones only and misses some. The sample has 310,000 or so clones, approximately 90% seen once. This clone was recorded only once. Though nominally healthy at sampling, donors likely had unrecorded immune exposures. The receptor's source is a woman younger than 30 in good health and CMV-seronegative. The sample comprised PBMCs.

CDR3 loop: CASSHPGQLNTGELFF. Written as DNA, the CDR3 is TGCGCCAGCAGCCACCCGGGACAGCTGAACACCGGGGAGCTGTTTTTT. This rearrangement joins TRBV4-1 to TRBJ2-2, with 7 bases matching TRBD1. The CDR3 has 16 residues. In germline, CDR1 is MGHRA, CDR2 YSYEKL. Losses at the gene ends were 3 bases for V and 1 base for J; bases not matched to a gene: 5.